This TCR beta chain comes out of a study of T cells in localized non-small cell lung cancer. Overall study results and limits: With higher T cell density in blood came longer overall survival. Adjacent lung had a median about 55 of the 100 largest tumor clones. Because sequencing included only one region (of the tumor), heterogeneity remains possible. The study found T cell clonality highest in uninvolved adjacent lung, above tumor.

To note about this clone: Its target is unknown.

The ends were cut back, 4 bases at V and 3 bases at J, with 15 bases in the middle. The CDR3 totals 16 residues. Germline lookup yields CDR1 SGHDN and CDR2 FVKESK. Libraries were prepared by immunoSEQ multiplex PCR; TCRdb keeps only in-frame clonotypes and omits some of them. Found here are about 33,000 clones, approximately 87% of them singletons; the top ten hold around 4.5%. This TCR came from a man between 40 and 70 years old with stage I lung adenocarcinoma. The material sequenced was peripheral blood, taken before any cancer treatment. The chain joins TRBV14 to TRBJ2-2; D is possibly TRBD2 (6 bases). The CDR3 bases are TGTGCCAGCAGCCGGGACTCCTTGATCCACACCGGGGAGCTGTTTTTT. Its protein is CASSRDSLIHTGELFF.